This is a list of T cell receptor beta chains from one sample in a study of blood T cell repertoires in COVID-19. Here immunoSEQ multiplex PCR was the method, and the copy in TCRdb shows in-frame clones only, minus some. The data hold 85,000 to 100,000 clones, with about three quarters observed a single time. Material: peripheral blood. The origin of the receptors is a man aged 50-60 years who had recovered from COVID-19. CDR3s include the opening cysteine and the closing phenylalanine or tryptophan. The order of the fields is D gene, J gene, clone size, V gene, CDR3 DNA, CDR3 protein. D genes are given only for firm matches. The size entry is marked missing in some rows and otherwise reads once, few, many or a size class.

D gene: TRBD2
J gene: TRBJ2-1
clone size: -
V gene: TRBV7-2
CDR3 DNA: TGTGCCAGCAGCTCCACTCGGGACTACCAAGAGCAGTTCTTC
CDR3 protein: CASSSTRDYQEQFF

D gene: -
J gene: TRBJ1-2
clone size: few
V gene: TRBV12-3/TRBV12-4
CDR3 DNA: TGTGCCAGCAGTTTCGGACTTTTACTCACCTTC
CDR3 protein: CASSFGLLLTF

D gene: TRBD1
J gene: TRBJ2-3
clone size: -
V gene: TRBV7-2
CDR3 DNA: TGTGCCAGCAGCTTAGAACAGGGGACAGATACGCAGTATTTT
CDR3 protein: CASSLEQGTDTQYF

D gene: -
J gene: TRBJ2-1
clone size: -
V gene: TRBV7-3
CDR3 DNA: TGTGCCAGCAGCAACCCGTCAGGGGGGCTCTCCAATGAGCAGTTCTTC
CDR3 protein: CASSNPSGGLSNEQFF

D gene: TRBD1
J gene: TRBJ1-3
clone size: once
V gene: TRBV30
CDR3 DNA: TGTGCCTGGAGTGTGCAACTCCCGGGACAGGGGGACACCATATATTTT
CDR3 protein: CAWSVQLPGQGDTIYF

D gene: TRBD1
J gene: TRBJ1-2
clone size: -
V gene: TRBV6-5
CDR3 DNA: TGTGCCAGCAGTCCTGCAGGGGGTTATGGCTACACCTTC
CDR3 protein: CASSPAGGYGYTF

D gene: TRBD1
J gene: TRBJ1-6
clone size: -
V gene: TRBV7-2
CDR3 DNA: TGTGCCAGCAGCGGAGGGGGCGTTGGTTCACCCCTCCACTTT
CDR3 protein: CASSGGGVGSPLHF

D gene: -
J gene: TRBJ1-5
clone size: few
V gene: TRBV2
CDR3 DNA: TGTGCCAGCACCCCCGGCACCCCCGGCGAGACTTATCAGCCCCAGCATTTT
CDR3 protein: CASTPGTPGETYQPQHF

D gene: -
J gene: TRBJ2-2
clone size: -
V gene: TRBV18
CDR3 DNA: TGTGCCAGCTCACCAGACATTCCGGTCATAAACACCGGGGAGCTGTTTTTT
CDR3 protein: CASSPDIPVINTGELFF

D gene: -
J gene: TRBJ1-2
clone size: few
V gene: TRBV5-4
CDR3 DNA: TGTGCCAGCAGCGCCCCAAGTGGGACAAACTATGGCTACACCTTC
CDR3 protein: CASSAPSGTNYGYTF

D gene: TRBD2
J gene: TRBJ2-7
clone size: few
V gene: TRBV6-5
CDR3 DNA: TGTGCCAGCAGTTCCTACGGGACTAGCGGGGCCTACGAGCAGTACTTC
CDR3 protein: CASSSYGTSGAYEQYF

D gene: TRBD2
J gene: TRBJ2-2
clone size: -
V gene: TRBV5-1
CDR3 DNA: TGCGCCAGCAGCCCGCGGGGGGTCGCCGGGGAGCTGTTTTTT
CDR3 protein: CASSPRGVAGELFF

D gene: -
J gene: TRBJ1-2
clone size: -
V gene: TRBV3-1/TRBV3-2
CDR3 DNA: TGTGCCAGCAGCCTCCGCGGGGCAGCCAACTATGGCTACACCTTC
CDR3 protein: CASSLRGAANYGYTF

D gene: -
J gene: TRBJ1-2
clone size: many
V gene: TRBV19
CDR3 DNA: TGTGCCACAGGGGTGGCACCCTCTTCCTATGGCTACACCTTC
CDR3 protein: CATGVAPSSYGYTF

D gene: TRBD1
J gene: TRBJ1-2
clone size: -
V gene: TRBV10-3
CDR3 DNA: TGTGCCATCTCGGGCAGGGGGCTAGCTAACTATGGCTACACCTTC
CDR3 protein: CAISGRGLANYGYTF

D gene: -
J gene: TRBJ1-5
clone size: -
V gene: TRBV4-1
CDR3 DNA: TGCGCCAGCAGCCAAGAGCAGGGCAGGCAGCCCCAGCATTTT
CDR3 protein: CASSQEQGRQPQHF

D gene: -
J gene: TRBJ1-1
clone size: -
V gene: TRBV30
CDR3 DNA: TGTGCCTGGAGTGTGCGAGGGTGGGGTACTGAAGCTTTCTTT
CDR3 protein: CAWSVRGWGTEAFF

D gene: -
J gene: TRBJ1-5
clone size: -
V gene: TRBV12-3/TRBV12-4
CDR3 DNA: TGTGCCAGCAGTTTAAACAGAAATCAGCCCCAGCATTTT
CDR3 protein: CASSLNRNQPQHF

D gene: -
J gene: TRBJ2-7
clone size: -
V gene: TRBV15
CDR3 DNA: TGTGCCACCAGCAGGGAGGGGACGGCCTACGAGCAGTACTTC
CDR3 protein: CATSREGTAYEQYF

D gene: TRBD2
J gene: TRBJ2-6
clone size: many
V gene: TRBV28
CDR3 DNA: TGTGCCAGCAGTTCAAGGTCGGGGGGGGACTCTGGGGCCAACGTCCTGACTTTC
CDR3 protein: CASSSRSGGDSGANVLTF

D gene: TRBD1
J gene: TRBJ1-6
clone size: -
V gene: TRBV19
CDR3 DNA: TGTGCCGCCGGGACAGGGAATAATTCACCCCTCCACTTT
CDR3 protein: CAAGTGNNSPLHF

D gene: TRBD2
J gene: TRBJ2-2
clone size: -
V gene: TRBV20-1
CDR3 DNA: TGCAGTGCTAGTCGCGGGGGGGGATCCACCGGGGAGCTGTTTTTT
CDR3 protein: CSASRGGGSTGELFF

D gene: -
J gene: TRBJ1-2
clone size: few
V gene: TRBV18
CDR3 DNA: TGTGCCAGCTCACCGGTACAGGGAGGGGATGGCTACACCTTC
CDR3 protein: CASSPVQGGDGYTF

D gene: -
J gene: TRBJ1-5
clone size: few
V gene: TRBV6-5
CDR3 DNA: TGTGCCAGCACCCCCAGGCAGGGGCCTTATCAGCCCCAGCATTTT
CDR3 protein: CASTPRQGPYQPQHF

D gene: -
J gene: TRBJ1-5
clone size: -
V gene: TRBV2
CDR3 DNA: TGTGCCAGCAGTGACCGACTTTCCAGCAATCAGCCCCAGCATTTT
CDR3 protein: CASSDRLSSNQPQHF

D gene: -
J gene: TRBJ2-1
clone size: -
V gene: TRBV2
CDR3 DNA: TGTGCCAGCAGGGACACGGGGGGCCCGCGGTACAATGAGCAGTTCTTC
CDR3 protein: CASRDTGGPRYNEQFF

D gene: -
J gene: TRBJ1-5
clone size: -
V gene: TRBV7-9
CDR3 DNA: TGTGCCAGCAGCTTGGACAGATCGCCCCAGCATTTT
CDR3 protein: CASSLDRSPQHF

D gene: TRBD1
J gene: TRBJ1-1
clone size: -
V gene: TRBV18
CDR3 DNA: TGTGCCAGCTCACCCCGGACAGGGGAGGACACTGAAGCTTTCTTT
CDR3 protein: CASSPRTGEDTEAFF

D gene: TRBD2
J gene: TRBJ2-1
clone size: -
V gene: TRBV19
CDR3 DNA: TGTGCCAGTAGTATAGATTTCGCGGGAGGGCCTAGAGTCAATGAGCAGTTCTTC
CDR3 protein: CASSIDFAGGPRVNEQFF

D gene: TRBD2
J gene: TRBJ2-1
clone size: -
V gene: TRBV11-2
CDR3 DNA: TGTGCCAGCAGCACCGAGCGGGGGGGATACAATGAGCAGTTCTTC
CDR3 protein: CASSTERGGYNEQFF

D gene: TRBD1
J gene: TRBJ1-2
clone size: -
V gene: TRBV28
CDR3 DNA: TGTGCCAGCAGACACAACCTGGGGACAGGGAAGGTCTACACCTTC
CDR3 protein: CASRHNLGTGKVYTF

D gene: -
J gene: TRBJ2-2
clone size: few
V gene: TRBV6-4
CDR3 DNA: TGTGCCAGCAGTTTCGGGCCTCAAGGGAGCGGGGAGCTGTTTTTT
CDR3 protein: CASSFGPQGSGELFF

D gene: -
J gene: TRBJ2-1
clone size: few
V gene: TRBV14
CDR3 DNA: TGTGCCAGCAGCCAAGAGGGGCGAATCTCCTACAATGAGCAGTTCTTC
CDR3 protein: CASSQEGRISYNEQFF

D gene: -
J gene: TRBJ1-2
clone size: -
V gene: TRBV7-9
CDR3 DNA: TGTGCCAGCAGCTTAGCGCTAACAGGGAATGATGGCTACACCTTC
CDR3 protein: CASSLALTGNDGYTF

D gene: -
J gene: TRBJ2-2
clone size: -
V gene: TRBV9
CDR3 DNA: TGTGCCAGCAGCGTAGCGAGACTAGGTCCCGGGGAGCTGTTTTTT
CDR3 protein: CASSVARLGPGELFF

D gene: TRBD2
J gene: TRBJ2-7
clone size: -
V gene: TRBV19
CDR3 DNA: TGTGCCAGTAGTATGTTAGCGGGAGTCGTCTACGAGCAGTACTTC
CDR3 protein: CASSMLAGVVYEQYF

D gene: TRBD1
J gene: TRBJ1-1
clone size: -
V gene: TRBV30
CDR3 DNA: TGTGCCTGGACTCAGGGGGCGACTGAAGCTTTCTTT
CDR3 protein: CAWTQGATEAFF

D gene: TRBD1
J gene: TRBJ2-7
clone size: -
V gene: TRBV5-1
CDR3 DNA: TGCGCCAGCAGGGAACACAGGGGCCAGCTCGAGCAGTACTTC
CDR3 protein: CASREHRGQLEQYF

D gene: TRBD2
J gene: TRBJ2-7
clone size: -
V gene: TRBV6-2/TRBV6-3
CDR3 DNA: TGTGCCAGCAGTTATCCCACAGCGGGACCCTCGGAGCAGTACTTC
CDR3 protein: CASSYPTAGPSEQYF

D gene: -
J gene: TRBJ1-3
clone size: -
V gene: TRBV29-1
CDR3 DNA: TGCAGCGTTGTCGCGGGTGGAAACACCATATATTTT
CDR3 protein: CSVVAGGNTIYF

D gene: TRBD1
J gene: TRBJ1-1
clone size: -
V gene: TRBV30
CDR3 DNA: TGTGCGTCCACGGGACAGGGAGGAACTGAAGCTTTCTTT
CDR3 protein: CASTGQGGTEAFF

D gene: -
J gene: TRBJ2-7
clone size: -
V gene: TRBV5-6
CDR3 DNA: TGTGCCAGCAGCTTAATAGGGGGTAACTACGAGCAGTACTTC
CDR3 protein: CASSLIGGNYEQYF

D gene: TRBD1
J gene: TRBJ2-7
clone size: once
V gene: TRBV28
CDR3 DNA: TGTGCCAGCAGTTTGTCAGGGGGTACCTACGAGCAGTACTTC
CDR3 protein: CASSLSGGTYEQYF

D gene: -
J gene: TRBJ2-7
clone size: -
V gene: TRBV9
CDR3 DNA: TGTGCCAGCAGCGTATTAGTCCCCGGGACCTACGAGCAGTACTTC
CDR3 protein: CASSVLVPGTYEQYF

D gene: -
J gene: TRBJ1-6
clone size: -
V gene: TRBV12-3/TRBV12-4
CDR3 DNA: TGTGCCAGCAGTTTTTTAGAATCACCCCTCCACTTT
CDR3 protein: CASSFLESPLHF

D gene: -
J gene: TRBJ2-1
clone size: -
V gene: TRBV2
CDR3 DNA: TGTGCCAGCAGTGTGAATCTACGCGATGAGCAGTTCTTC
CDR3 protein: CASSVNLRDEQFF

D gene: -
J gene: TRBJ1-1
clone size: -
V gene: TRBV10-3
CDR3 DNA: TGTGCCATCAGTGAACAACAAGACACTGAAGCTTTCTTT
CDR3 protein: CAISEQQDTEAFF

D gene: -
J gene: TRBJ1-1
clone size: -
V gene: TRBV18
CDR3 DNA: TGTGCCAGCTCACCCCCCGGGGGGAGGGGCACTGAAGCTTTCTTT
CDR3 protein: CASSPPGGRGTEAFF

D gene: -
J gene: TRBJ2-5
clone size: -
V gene: TRBV18
CDR3 DNA: TGTGCCAGCTCATCAAACAGAGAGACCCAGTACTTC
CDR3 protein: CASSSNRETQYF

D gene: -
J gene: TRBJ2-7
clone size: -
V gene: TRBV3-1/TRBV3-2
CDR3 DNA: TGTGCCAGCAGCCAAACCGACGGCAGATCGGGCGAGCAGTACTTC
CDR3 protein: CASSQTDGRSGEQYF

D gene: -
J gene: TRBJ2-7
clone size: -
V gene: TRBV5-8
CDR3 DNA: TGTGCCAGCAGCTCAGTCACAGGATCGAGCTCCTACGAGCAGTACTTC
CDR3 protein: CASSSVTGSSSYEQYF

D gene: -
J gene: TRBJ1-5
clone size: -
V gene: TRBV28
CDR3 DNA: TGTGCCAGCAGTCCCAGCAGGGGTATTGGGTCACAGGATCAGCCCCAGCATTTT
CDR3 protein: CASSPSRGIGSQDQPQHF

D gene: -
J gene: TRBJ2-7
clone size: once
V gene: TRBV5-4
CDR3 DNA: TGTGCCAGCAGCACAAGACAGGGAGGCTCCTACGAGCAGTACTTC
CDR3 protein: CASSTRQGGSYEQYF

D gene: -
J gene: TRBJ1-4
clone size: -
V gene: TRBV12-3/TRBV12-4
CDR3 DNA: TGTGCCAGCAGTTTCTCGGAGGTCGAAAAACTGTTTTTT
CDR3 protein: CASSFSEVEKLFF

D gene: -
J gene: TRBJ1-1
clone size: -
V gene: TRBV19
CDR3 DNA: TGTGCCAGCAAACGGGACAAAGCTTTCTTT
CDR3 protein: CASKRDKAFF